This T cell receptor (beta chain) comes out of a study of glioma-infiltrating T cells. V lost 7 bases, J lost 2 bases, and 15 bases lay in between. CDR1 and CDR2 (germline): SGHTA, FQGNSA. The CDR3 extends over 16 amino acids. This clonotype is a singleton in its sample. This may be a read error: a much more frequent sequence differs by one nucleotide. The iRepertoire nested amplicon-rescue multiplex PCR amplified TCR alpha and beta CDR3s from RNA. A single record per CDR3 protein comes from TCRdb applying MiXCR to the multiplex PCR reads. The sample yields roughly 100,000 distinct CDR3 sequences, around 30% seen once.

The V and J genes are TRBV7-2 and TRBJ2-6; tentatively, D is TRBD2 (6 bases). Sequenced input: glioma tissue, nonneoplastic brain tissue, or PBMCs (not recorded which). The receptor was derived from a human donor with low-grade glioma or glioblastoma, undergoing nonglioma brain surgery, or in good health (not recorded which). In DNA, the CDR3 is TGTGCCAGCATCTCGCGCGGGGCTGCTGGGGCCAACGTCCTGACTTTC. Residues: CASISRGAAGANVLTF.